The clone carrying this TCR beta chain turned up a few times. The source of the sample is a study of OX40 agonist ivuxolimab in advanced cancers. Study context: With ivuxolimab, an agonistic anti-OX40 (CD134) antibody, patients were treated. Those enrolled were about 82% male, with a mean age of approximately 60 years and ages from about 20 to 80.

The CDR3 runs 14 residues. Germline values: CDR1 MNHEY, CDR2 SMNVEV (reference sequence). The germline V and J ends were trimmed by 4 bases and 4 bases, with 14 bases remaining between them. Assay: immunoSEQ multiplex PCR; the TCRdb copy retains only in-frame clones and omits some. The sample gives roughly 49,000 clones, 81% of which show up once; over 5% is in the top ten. Sequencing used CD4+ or CD8+ T cells sorted from blood, obtained in a trial of the OX40 agonist ivuxolimab. The chain combines TRBV27 with TRBJ2-7; D gene unclear. This receptor was identified in an adult with an advanced solid tumor such as melanoma, head and neck, liver or kidney cancer. The CDR3 nucleotides read TGTGCCAGCAGTTCGATAGGCAGCCTGTACGAGCAGTACTTC. It specifies CASSSIGSLYEQYF.